The source of this TCR beta chain is a study of T cell repertoires in cytomegalovirus infection. Study outcomes and limitations: HLA-C-restricted CMV clonotypes gave the most frequent clonotype in two of eight donors.

Using its own MiXCR run on the reads, TCRdb lists one record per CDR3 protein. The repertoire has around 350,000 distinct CDR3 sequences, 15% to 20% of them found once; the top ten carry 8.7%. Details on this clonotype: The antigen remains unidentified.

Losses at the gene ends were 6 bases for V and 3 bases for J; bases not matched to a gene: 11. The germline V gene encodes CDR1 MDHEN and CDR2 SYDVKM. This CDR3 has 15 residues. The sequenced sample was PBMCs. This TCR was sampled from a human donor in good health (CMV status not recorded). Some clones in this sample may be carry-over from other donors' samples. The chain joins TRBV28 to TRBJ2-7; 7 nucleotides agree with TRBD1. The CDR3 sequence is CASSPSGTELYEQYF. The CDR3, as DNA: TGTGCCAGCAGCCCTTCCGGGACAGAACTCTACGAGCAGTACTTC. The full variable domain, in which reference TRBV28 and TRBJ2-7 provide the parts outside the CDR3, is DVKVTQSSRYLVKRTGEKVFLECVQDMDHENMFWYRQDPGLGLRLIYFSYDVKMKEKGDIPEGYSVSREKKERFSLILESASTNQTSMYLCASSPSGTELYEQYFGPGTRLTVT.